Below are 11 T cell receptor beta chains sequenced from a single sample in a study of identifying expanded T cells in peripheral blood. Generated by immunoSEQ multiplex PCR, the TCRdb table keeps only in-frame clones and is missing some. The sample comprises 90,000 or so clones, 70% to 90% of which are singletons, and 5.6% rests with the top ten. Source material: blood. The receptors stem from a person between 18 and 75 years old in good health.

The chain employs TRBV5-1 and TRBJ1-1; TRBD1 matches at 7 bases. The CDR3 runs to 14 residues. The J segment lost 5 bases and the V segment lost 4 bases, leaving 8 bases of the junction unmatched. Germline values: CDR1 SGHRS, CDR2 YFSETQ. This CDR3 reads CASSHSGQSTEAFF. The CDR3 DNA is TGCGCCAGCAGCCATTCGGGACAGAGTACTGAAGCTTTCTTT.

V and J are TRBV16 and TRBJ2-3, with D possibly TRBD1 on 5 matching bases. The germline gives CDR1 KGHSY, CDR2 FQNENV. CDR3 length: 14 amino acids. The V gene lost 2 bases and the J gene lost 0 bases, with 6 bases spanning the gap. The DNA for the CDR3 is TGTGCCAGCAGCCAACAGGGCAGCACAGATACGCAGTATTTT. Translation: CASSQQGSTDTQYF. Complete variable domain (other parts from reference TRBV16 and TRBJ2-3): GEEVAQTPKHLVRGEGQKAKLYCAPIKGHSYVFWYQQVLKNEFKFLISFQNENVFDETGMPKERFSAKCLPNSPCSLEIQATKLEDSAVYFCASSQQGSTDTQYFGPGTRLTVL.

The chain joins TRBV9 to TRBJ1-2; TRBD1 matches 7 bases. The trim removed 4 bases at V and 0 bases at J, leaving 12 bases unmatched. Germline V gene data show CDR1 as SGDLS and CDR2 as YYNGEE. CDR3 length equals 17 residues. In DNA form, the CDR3 reads TGTGCCAGCAGCCAAGGGGAGGGGGCAAGGTCTAACTATGGCTACACCTTC. Translating it yields CASSQGEGARSNYGYTF.

The chain carries TRBV11-2 and TRBJ1-2; no clear D gene. The germline gives CDR1 SGHAT, CDR2 FQNNGV. The CDR3 covers 13 residues. The V gene lost 5 bases and the J gene lost 4 bases, with 11 bases spanning the gap. CDR3 region: CASSATPSYGYTF. The CDR3 region has the DNA TGTGCCAGCAGCGCCACACCCTCCTATGGCTACACCTTC.

This chain links TRBV4-3 with TRBJ2-7; D ambiguous. The CDR3 has 14 amino acids. The germline V gene encodes CDR1 LGHNA and CDR2 YSLEER. Deletions cut 0 bases from V and 0 bases from J, with 6 bases between. CDR3 sequence reads: CASSQDGSSYEQYF. The CDR3 DNA sequence: TGCGCCAGCAGCCAAGACGGAAGCTCCTACGAGCAGTACTTC.

The sample holds a few counts of this clone. The chain has TRBV6-1 and TRBJ1-5; D is uncertain. Germline CDR1 MNHNS, CDR2 SASEGT. V was shortened by 7 bases and J by 7 bases, with 11 bases between the two germline ends. This CDR3 contains 12 residues. CDR3 in DNA: TGTGCCAGCAAGAGGGAGGGACAGCCCCAGCATTTT. Protein sequence: CASKREGQPQHF.

This chain uses TRBV5-1 with TRBJ2-7; TRBD2 aligns across 11 bases. The CDR3 length is 17 residues. V dropped 4 bases and J dropped 2; count of bases not matched to a gene: 11. Germline V gene data show CDR1 as SGHRS and CDR2 as YFSETQ. CDR3 coding DNA: TGCGCCAGCAGCCTACTACCTTTAGCGGGGGGGACCTACGAGCAGTACTTC. Protein: CASSLLPLAGGTYEQYF.

The chain employs TRBV5-1 and TRBJ2-7; 10 bases line up with TRBD1. CDR1 is SGHRS and CDR2 is YFSETQ in the germline V gene. This CDR3 has 13 residues. The J segment lost 6 bases and the V segment lost 4 bases, leaving 4 bases of the junction unmatched. CDR3 in amino acids: CASSPRTGGEQYF. In DNA, the CDR3 is TGCGCCAGCAGCCCCCGGACAGGGGGCGAGCAGTACTTC. The variable domain in full, completed from reference TRBV5-1 and TRBJ2-7, reads KAGVTQTPRYLIKTRGQQVTLSCSPISGHRSVSWYQQTPGQGLQFLFEYFSETQRNKGNFPGRFSGRQFSNSRSEMNVSTLELGDSALYLCASSPRTGGEQYFGPGTRLTVT.

CDR3 region: CASSYGRTQPQHF. CDR3 sequence (DNA): TGTGCCAGCAGTTACGGTAGGACTCAGCCCCAGCATTTT. The chain uses TRBV6-5 and TRBJ1-5; the D is unclear. The CDR3 is 13 amino acids. V was pared by 2 bases and J by 6 bases, with 8 bases between. Germline loops: CDR1 MNHEY, CDR2 SVGAGI.

The rearrangement links TRBV7-9 to TRBJ2-2; 8 bases match TRBD1. V was pared by 5 bases and J by 5 bases, with 16 bases of the junction left unmatched. The CDR3 is made up of 18 amino acids. Germline V gene sequence: CDR1 SEHNR, CDR2 FQNEAQ (reference sequence). The CDR3 here is CASSPGPVSGGMTGELFF. The DNA of the CDR3 is TGTGCCAGCAGCCCAGGCCCCGTATCAGGGGGCATGACCGGGGAGCTGTTTTTT.

The chain links TRBV7-2 to TRBJ2-7, with 8 bases identical to TRBD1. The junction had 7 bases not matched to a gene; V was cut back by 3 bases and J by 6 bases. The CDR3 consists of 14 residues. Looked up from germline, CDR1 is SGHTA and CDR2 is FQGNSA. CDR3 nucleotides: TGTGCCAGCAGCTTTTTCGACAGGGGCTCCGAGCAGTACTTC. Translated: CASSFFDRGSEQYF.